This T cell receptor (beta chain) was sequenced during a study of blood T cell repertoires in COVID-19 (dated by TCRdb to about 2020). Concerning the study at large: Samples from collaborators originated in the United States, Italy and Spain and spanned both the acute and convalescent phases of COVID-19. The material from the prospective study consisted of cDNA or gDNA derived from T cells, B-cell-depleted T cells, or PBMCs. Subjects who had been exposed to COVID-19, were actively infected with it, or had recovered from it provided the deeply sampled blood TCRbeta repertoires that made up the dataset. A freely available public database, intended as a resource for researchers studying the immune response to SARS-CoV-2, is where the repertoires were released. The samples were drawn from two sources: the first 160 participants of the ongoing ImmuneRACE study, and 1,000 to 1,500 subjects contributed by 6 global collaborators. Sample metadata almost always included a de-identified subject ID, COVID-19 status, age in years and sex. Where available, HLA class I and class II types were taken from metadata supplied by the sample provider and were not determined by assay-based typing.

Here is what the overall study found, with its caveats: How much clinical and demographic metadata was included differed by source and by participant, and the metadata was provided uncurated.

As regards this clone: Its cognate antigen has yet to be identified. Qualities for individual bases were not recorded, and no much larger clone is one base off.

V drops 6 bases and J drops 3 bases, leaving 8 bases in between. From the cysteine up to the phenylalanine, the CDR3 has a length of 11 residues. Just CDR3 DNA is preserved here, 33 bases in frame from base 1. The germline V gene (reference sequence) gives CDR1 as DFQATT and CDR2 as SNEGSKA. Samples from volunteer blood donors who had recovered from COVID-19 were contributed by a second Seattle source. Whole blood was collected in K2EDTA tubes by collaborating institutions according to the institutions' own protocols. Collaborator samples were shipped for TCRbeta analysis as frozen whole blood, isolated PBMCs, or DNA extracted from either sample type. TCRbeta CDR3 regions were amplified from genomic DNA by means of the immunoSEQ Assay, a bias-controlled multiplex PCR. The source study handled its data this way. Within the assay, amplification of reference gene primers was used to estimate how many nucleated cells each sample contained. To quantify the absolute abundance of each unique TCRbeta CDR3 rearrangement, sequence reads were collapsed and filtered. For each sample, productive Simpson clonality was calculated by taking the square root of Simpson's diversity index across productive rearrangements. TCRdb stores this immuneACCESS table with in-frame sequences only. Part of the clones is absent; in the studies checked, under half of the shortfall reflects unresolved V genes, and no reason is known for the rest. The DNA gave D and trimming, while V, J and clone size come from that table. This sample comprises 200,000 to 250,000 clones, around 82% of them detected only once. About 2.9% of the sample lies in the top ten.

The clonotype comes from a woman aged 30 to 39 who had recovered from COVID-19. The chain joins TRBV20-1 to TRBJ1-1; TRBD1 is a possible D gene, resting on 6 matching bases. The sequenced material came from peripheral blood. CDR3 region: CSAYRDTEAFF. In nucleotide form, the sequence is TGCAGTGCCTACAGGGACACTGAAGCTTTCTTT.